What follows is one T cell receptor beta chain and its context. The antigen is not known. An amount of RNA that ranged from roughly 0.5 to 1 ug was reverse transcribed with random hexamers. TCRdb reprocessed the immunoSEQ multiplex PCR reads via MiXCR and lists one record per CDR3 protein. The table records about 73,000 distinct CDR3 sequences, less than 95% of them present only once. The CDR3 totals 13 residues. From germline, CDR1 is ENHRY and CDR2 SYGVKD. V lost 10 bases and J lost 0, with 12 bases in between. The patients who served as multiple sclerosis controls were treatment-naive and had stable or active relapsing-remitting disease that fulfilled the revised McDonald criteria. TEMRA cells were FACS-enriched, unlike CD8+ and CD4+ T cells, which were negatively isolated. These data originate in a study of CD8 T cells in Susac syndrome. Notes on the study in general: Individuals included in the TCR sequencing and HLA analysis were acknowledged by the study to be relatively few in number.

V is TRBV10-3 and J is TRBJ1-1; tentatively, D is TRBD1 (5 bases). Sequenced material: CD8+ T cells from PBMCs. This sequence was found in a human donor with multiple sclerosis. In DNA, the CDR3 is TGTGCCAGTGGGGACGTTTTGAACACTGAAGCTTTCTTT. Residues: CASGDVLNTEAFF.